Below, 10 T cell receptor beta chains from the same sample are listed, as sequenced in a study of shared clonotypes between healthy human individuals. Profiling relied on immunoSEQ multiplex PCR, and the TCRdb table lists in-frame clones only, not all of them. The sample includes fewer than 2.5 million clones, 93% of them seen just once. The specimen sequenced was naive CD4+ T cells from PBMCs. Indicated subset: CD45RA+ positively selected. Receptor source: a man aged 18 to 30 in good health. Some clones in this sample may be carry-over from other donors' samples.

The rearrangement joins TRBV5-1 to TRBJ1-4; no clear D gene. Trimming removed 3 bases at V and 5 bases at J, with 11 bases between. Germline V gives CDR1 SGHRS, CDR2 YFSETQ. This CDR3 spans 14 amino acids. As DNA, the CDR3 is TGCGCCAGCAGCTACCAGGATACGAATGAAAAACTGTTTTTT. It codes for CASSYQDTNEKLFF. Based on the CDR3 plus reference TRBV5-1 and TRBJ1-4, the full variable domain is KAGVTQTPRYLIKTRGQQVTLSCSPISGHRSVSWYQQTPGQGLQFLFEYFSETQRNKGNFPGRFSGRQFSNSRSEMNVSTLELGDSALYLCASSYQDTNEKLFFGSGTQLSVL.

The rearrangement links TRBV19 to TRBJ2-7, with D perhaps matching TRBD1 (6 bases). CDR3 length equals 16 residues. The germline V gene has CDR1 LNHDA and CDR2 SQIVND (reference sequence). V lost 4 bases and J 4 bases, leaving 20 bases between the germline ends. CDR3 amino acids: CASSTTVRDKNYEQYF. CDR3 nucleotides: TGTGCCAGTAGTACCACGGTCCGGGACAAGAATTACGAGCAGTACTTC.

This clone was counted a single time. CDR3 coding DNA: TGTGCCAGCAGCGAACAGGGGGGGTACACTGAAGCTTTCTTT. As protein: CASSEQGGYTEAFF. The chain recombines TRBV7-3 with TRBJ1-1, with 8 positions matching TRBD1. Trimming removed 5 bases from V and 3 bases from J; junction bases left unmatched: 5. The CDR3 extends over 14 amino acids. Germline assignment: CDR1 SGHTA and CDR2 FQGTGA.

CDR3 sequence (DNA): TGCGCCAGCAGCCCCCCTGGGGCCAACGTCCTGACTTTC. It translates to CASSPPGANVLTF. This rearrangement joins TRBV5-1 to TRBJ2-6; D uncertain. Germline V gives CDR1 SGHRS, CDR2 YFSETQ. V was shortened by 4 bases and J by 2 bases, with 4 bases between the two germline ends. This CDR3 has 13 residues.

A note on this clone: In the same sample, other DNA sequences code for this CDR3. The chain links TRBV6-5 to TRBJ2-3; maybe TRBD1 (5 bases). V gave up 5 bases and J gave up 2 bases, with 8 bases separating them. The CDR3 covers 13 residues. Germline assignment: CDR1 MNHEY and CDR2 SVGAGI. CDR3 sequence (DNA): TGTGCCAGCAGTCCCAGGGCCACAGATACGCAGTATTTT. It specifies CASSPRATDTQYF.

V is TRBV30 and J is TRBJ1-1; tentative D call: TRBD1 (5 bases). This CDR3 spans 13 amino acids. Trimming removed 5 bases from V and 2 bases from J, with 12 bases in between. The germline gives CDR1 GTSNPN, CDR2 SVGIG (reference sequence). DNA of the CDR3: TGTGCCTGGGGGGCTAGGCCCAACACTGAAGCTTTCTTT. Its protein is CAWGARPNTEAFF.

V and J are TRBV27 and TRBJ2-7, with D perhaps TRBD1 (6 bases). This CDR3 spans 14 amino acids. In germline, CDR1 is MNHEY, CDR2 SMNVEV (reference sequence). V lost 6 bases, J lost 0 bases, and 12 bases lay in between. The CDR3 here is CASRPHRDSYEQYF. In DNA form, the CDR3 reads TGTGCCAGCAGGCCCCACAGGGACTCCTACGAGCAGTACTTC.

This chain joins TRBV10-3 and TRBJ2-1; 12 bases align to TRBD2. There are 13 residues in the CDR3. V lost 10 bases, J lost 4 bases, and 2 bases stayed unmatched. CDR1 ENHRY and CDR2 SYGVKD come from the germline V gene. The DNA for the CDR3 is TGTGCCACCACTAGCGGGAGGTACAATGAGCAGTTCTTC. This translates into CATTSGRYNEQFF.

CDR3 nucleotides: TGTGCCAGCAGCTTAGAGCTGGGGGCTAACTCTGGAAACACCATATATTTT. This translates into CASSLELGANSGNTIYF. V gene TRBV7-6 combines with J gene TRBJ1-3; a weak D match, TRBD1 (6 bases). This CDR3 region has 17 residues. In germline, CDR1 is SGHVS, CDR2 FNYEAQ. V lost 1 base, J lost 0 bases, and 13 bases lay in between.

This rearrangement joins TRBV4-1 to TRBJ2-3, with TRBD2 matching 12 bases. The CDR3 has 15 residues. The germline V gene encodes CDR1 MGHRA and CDR2 YSYEKL. After removal of 6 bases from V and 3 bases from J, the junction contained 4 bases not matched to a gene. In DNA form, the CDR3 reads TGCGCCAGCAGGGCTAGCGGGGGGGGGACAGATACGCAGTATTTT. The encoded protein is CASRASGGGTDTQYF.